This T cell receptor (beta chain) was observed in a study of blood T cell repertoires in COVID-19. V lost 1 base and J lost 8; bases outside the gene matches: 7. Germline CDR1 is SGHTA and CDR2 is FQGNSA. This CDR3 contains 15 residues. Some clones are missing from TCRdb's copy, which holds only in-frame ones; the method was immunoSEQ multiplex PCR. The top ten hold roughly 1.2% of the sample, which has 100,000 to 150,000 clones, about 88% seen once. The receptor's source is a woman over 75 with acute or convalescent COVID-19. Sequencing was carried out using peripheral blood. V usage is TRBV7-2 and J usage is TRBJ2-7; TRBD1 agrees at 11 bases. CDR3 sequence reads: CASSLGGGQGAKQYF. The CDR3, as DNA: TGTGCCAGCAGCTTAGGGGGAGGACAGGGGGCTAAGCAGTACTTC.